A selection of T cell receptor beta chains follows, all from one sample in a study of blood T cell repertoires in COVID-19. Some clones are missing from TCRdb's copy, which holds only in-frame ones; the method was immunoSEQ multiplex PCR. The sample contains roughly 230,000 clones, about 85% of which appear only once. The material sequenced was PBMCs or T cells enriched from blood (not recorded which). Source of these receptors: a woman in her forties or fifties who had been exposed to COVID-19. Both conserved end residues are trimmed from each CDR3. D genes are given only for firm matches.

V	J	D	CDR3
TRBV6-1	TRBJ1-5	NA	ASSEQGKIEPQH
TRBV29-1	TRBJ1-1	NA	SVGGQMNTEAF
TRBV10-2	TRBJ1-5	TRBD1	ASSHRGDQPQH
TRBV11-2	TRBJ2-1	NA	ASRGGINNEQF
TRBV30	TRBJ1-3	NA	ACAGVSGNTIY
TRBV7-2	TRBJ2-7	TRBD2	ASANGVAGYYEQY
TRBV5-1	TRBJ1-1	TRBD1	ASSPGTGGAWGTEAF
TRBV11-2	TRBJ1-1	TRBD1	ASSPTGQGRSEAF
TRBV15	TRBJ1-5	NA	ATSAGSLNQPQH
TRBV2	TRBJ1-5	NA	ASASVGGNQPQH
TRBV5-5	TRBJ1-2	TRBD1	ASSPTQGANYYGYT
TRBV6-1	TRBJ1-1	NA	ASSEALRGTEAF
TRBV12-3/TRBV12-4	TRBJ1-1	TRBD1	ASRPQGMREAF
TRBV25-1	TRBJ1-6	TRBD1	ASSESLPGQGDSPLH
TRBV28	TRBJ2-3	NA	ASSLGDTYSTDTQY
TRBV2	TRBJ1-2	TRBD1	ASLTGLGYGYT
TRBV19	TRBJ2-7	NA	ASSIGRGSYEQY
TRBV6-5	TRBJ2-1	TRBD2	ASGRASGGGSEQF
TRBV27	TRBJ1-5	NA	ASSLSGPQPQH
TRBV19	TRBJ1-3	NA	ASSRDAAGHGDTIY
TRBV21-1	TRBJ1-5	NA	ASSKDRRYDREPSNQPQH
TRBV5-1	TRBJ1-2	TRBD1	ASSLQGSNYGYT
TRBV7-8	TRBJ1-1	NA	ASSPRLLNTEAF
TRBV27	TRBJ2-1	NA	ASGTWQGGYNEQF
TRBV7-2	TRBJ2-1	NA	ASSYRQDNEQF
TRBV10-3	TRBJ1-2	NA	AISVGTPQGYT
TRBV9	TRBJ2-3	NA	ASSVNEADTQY
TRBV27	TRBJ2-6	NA	ASSYVRGSGANVLT
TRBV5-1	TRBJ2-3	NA	ASSPRTYPDTQY
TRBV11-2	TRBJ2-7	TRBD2	ASSLELAGAYEQY
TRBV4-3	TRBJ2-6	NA	ASSQDGWAAAGANVLT
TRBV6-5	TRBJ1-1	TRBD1	AGLRQGGKGEAF
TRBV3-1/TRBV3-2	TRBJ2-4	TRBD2	ASSKRAGDKNIQY
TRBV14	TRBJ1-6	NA	ASSQGVNSPLH
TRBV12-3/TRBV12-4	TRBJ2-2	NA	AGRPGGTGELF
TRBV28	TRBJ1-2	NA	ASGPASYGYT
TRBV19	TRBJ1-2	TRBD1	ASSRLDRGYGYT
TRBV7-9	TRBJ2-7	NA	ASSEEGRDEQY
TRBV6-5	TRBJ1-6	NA	ASRPDSQPYSPLH
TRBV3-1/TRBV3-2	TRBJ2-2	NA	ASSHFGGPGTGELF
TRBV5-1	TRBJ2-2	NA	ASSPQGNTGELF
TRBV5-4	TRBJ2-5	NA	ASSSRQQGQETQY
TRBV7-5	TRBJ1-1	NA	ARSPRQTNTEAF
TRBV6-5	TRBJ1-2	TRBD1	ASSRLQGEDYGYT
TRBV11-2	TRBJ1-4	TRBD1	ASSFDRGNEKLF
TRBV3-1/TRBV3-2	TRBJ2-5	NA	ASSPPGVQETQY
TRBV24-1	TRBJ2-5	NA	ATSDPTGVQETQY
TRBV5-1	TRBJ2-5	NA	ASREEGETQY
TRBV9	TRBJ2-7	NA	ASSVGPGGIYEQY
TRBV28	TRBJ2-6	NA	ASTSAAAGANVLT
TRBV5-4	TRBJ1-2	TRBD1	ASRQGNYGYT
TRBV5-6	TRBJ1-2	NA	ASSPFDRLTVGYT
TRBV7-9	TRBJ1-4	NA	ASSLGVREEEKLF
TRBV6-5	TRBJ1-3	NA	ASRPVGTGNTIY
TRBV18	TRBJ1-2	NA	ASSPGGNYGYT
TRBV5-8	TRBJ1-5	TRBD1	ASSPGTGGPGSNQPQH
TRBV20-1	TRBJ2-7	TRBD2	SASSPGGGGYEQY
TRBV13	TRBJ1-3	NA	ASSLLGGSGTTGNTIY
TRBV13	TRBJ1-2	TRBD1	ASRKRDRGPRGGYT